This T cell receptor (beta chain) was sequenced during a study of T cell responses to AZD1222 COVID-19 vaccine. As regards this clone: Its target is unknown.

Findings and caveats of the study: Close to half of all spike-specific TCRs reportedly target regions of the variants that are unmutated.

The assay was immunoSEQ multiplex PCR, and TCRdb's table has in-frame clones only and misses some. Of roughly 120,000 clones listed, 92% were seen once; the top ten hold 14% to 15%. Germline lookup yields CDR1 SGDLS and CDR2 YYNGEE. J gave up 0 bases and V 2 bases, and 5 bases lay outside the gene matches. The CDR3 contains 16 residues. Material: peripheral blood, obtained on day 0 of AZD1222 vaccination. V usage is TRBV9 and J usage is TRBJ2-5; 9 bases are a match to TRBD1. This clonotype was sampled from an adult in good health. This chain's CDR3 is CASSVRTGVYQETQYF. In DNA form, the CDR3 reads TGTGCCAGCAGCGTTCGGACAGGGGTGTACCAAGAGACCCAGTACTTC.